The 10 T cell receptor beta chains given below trace back to one sample, sequenced in a study of T cells in Graves' hyperthyroidism and ophthalmopathy. Template material for amplifying TCR beta CDR3 regions consisted of RNA transcripts. With the HTBI primer set, the TCR CDR3 went through a first round of RT-PCR. Each CDR3 protein is one row after TCRdb ran MiXCR on the multiplex PCR reads. The sample shows nearly 600,000 distinct CDR3 sequences, 14% of them seen only once. Sample: blood. The receptors shown here come from a woman aged 18-30 years with Graves' ophthalmopathy.

This clonotype was recorded once. This sequence may be a read error, since a much larger clone differs from it by one base. The chain combines TRBV12-3 or TRBV12-4 with TRBJ1-1, with unresolved D. This CDR3 comprises 12 residues. The CDR3 DNA is TGTGCCGGCAGTTTTAGCTACACTGAAGCTTTCTTT. The encoded protein is CAGSFSYTEAFF.

This clonotype occurred many times. This chain connects TRBV12-3 or TRBV12-4 to TRBJ1-2; 8 bases are shared with TRBD1. This CDR3 has 14 residues. V shed 6 bases, J shed 4 bases, and the junction held 7 bases outside the gene matches. This CDR3 is CASRGQGRPYGYTF. The CDR3 DNA reads TGTGCCAGCAGAGGACAGGGTAGGCCCTATGGCTACACCTTC.

This clonotype was recorded a few times. The chain carries TRBV29-1 and TRBJ1-2; a possible D gene is TRBD1 (5 bases). Between the trimmed V and J ends, which lost 4 bases and 6 bases, there was a span of 12 bases. Germline V gene data show CDR1 as SQVTM and CDR2 as ANQGSEA. This CDR3 contains 12 residues. CDR3 region: CSVVKGIDGYTF. DNA of the CDR3: TGCAGCGTTGTAAAGGGGATAGATGGCTACACCTTC.

This clonotype showed up many times. At one boundary the junction diverges from the germline segment, which might be a read error. The chain joins TRBV12-3 or TRBV12-4 to TRBJ1-2, with a weak D call TRBD1 (5 bases). The CDR3 covers 12 residues. The CDR3 coding sequence is TGTGCCAGCAGGGGGGGTAACGATGGCTACACCTTC. It encodes CASRGGNDGYTF.

The J gene is TRBJ2-4, the V gene TRBV28, with TRBD1 identical over 9 bases. Germline assignment: CDR1 MDHEN and CDR2 SYDVKM. Unmatched junction bases numbered 9, after V lost 6 bases and J lost 6 bases. The CDR3 has 15 amino acids. The CDR3 is CASRKTGGVGNIQYF. The CDR3 bases are TGTGCCAGCAGGAAAACAGGGGGCGTTGGAAACATTCAGTACTTC.

The chain recombines TRBV10-3 with TRBJ2-3, with D hard to call. V was pared by 3 bases and J by 4 bases, with 14 bases between. This CDR3 spans 15 amino acids. Looked up from germline, CDR1 is ENHRY and CDR2 is SYGVKD. Here the CDR3 DNA reads TGTGCCATCAGTGACTCACCCAGTGGGGCAGATACGCAGTATTTT. It yields the protein CAISDSPSGADTQYF.

The sample holds a few counts of this clonotype. J is TRBJ1-4 and V is TRBV6-2 or TRBV6-3, with 7 bases identical to TRBD1. This CDR3 is 15 amino acids long. The germline CDR1 and CDR2 sequences are MNHEY and SVGEGT. Trimming at V came to 0 bases and at J to 7 bases, leaving 5 bases not matched to a gene. The CDR3, as DNA: TGTGCCAGCAGTTACTCAGGGGGCATCCGTGAAAAACTGTTTTTT. This encodes CASSYSGGIREKLFF.

This clonotype was observed at least ten times. V is TRBV27 and J is TRBJ2-7; D gene unclear. Germline values: CDR1 MNHEY, CDR2 SMNVEV (reference sequence). V was trimmed by 3 bases and J by 2 bases, leaving 11 bases between them. The CDR3 consists of 14 residues. The CDR3 loop reads CASSFGSATYEQYF. The CDR3 DNA is TGTGCCAGCAGTTTCGGCAGCGCCACCTACGAGCAGTACTTC.

At least ten counts were recorded for this clonotype. This chain links TRBV11-2 with TRBJ2-1, with 12 nucleotides matching TRBD2. The length of the CDR3 is 16 residues. V was clipped by 1 base and J by 6 bases; unmatched bases: 4. In germline, CDR1 is SGHAT, CDR2 FQNNGV. The CDR3 spells CASSLVPSGRGNEQFF. Written as DNA, the CDR3 is TGTGCCAGCAGCTTAGTTCCTAGCGGGAGGGGCAATGAGCAGTTCTTC.

This clonotype appeared many times. The chain couples TRBV6-5 to TRBJ2-7; 7 bases align to TRBD1. Trimming removed 1 base from V and 6 bases from J; junction bases left unmatched: 12. There are 16 residues in the CDR3. CDR1 MNHEY and CDR2 SVGAGI come from the germline V gene. The CDR3 region has the DNA TGTGCCAGCAGTTACTTACAGGGGCGCTCGCTCGGCGAGCAGTACTTC. This gives the protein CASSYLQGRSLGEQYF.